Following are 29 T cell receptor beta chains from one sample sequenced in a study of identical twins. TCRdb called the 5' RACE reads again in MiXCR, with one record for every CDR3 protein. This sample has a few hundred thousand distinct CDR3 sequences, with about 8.9% found just once. This same sample was also taken into another study, of yellow fever vaccine responses in identical twins.

The sample was CD8+ T cells sorted from blood. The receptor source for this set is a woman between 18 and 30 years old in good health.

This chain uses TRBV4-2 with TRBJ2-3, with 7 nucleotides matching TRBD2. Losses at the gene ends were 4 bases for V and 3 bases for J; bases not matched to a gene: 7. This CDR3 is built from 15 residues. Germline CDR1 reads LGHNA; CDR2 reads YNFKEQ. The CDR3 DNA is TGTGCCAGCAGCCCAGCGGGATCGGCGACAGATACGCAGTATTTT. It codes for CASSPAGSATDTQYF.

The rearrangement uses TRBV2 and TRBJ2-2, with D perhaps matching TRBD1 (6 bases). With 8 bases removed from V and 1 base from J, the gap between germline ends came to 8 bases. The CDR3 contains 13 residues. The germline V gene encodes CDR1 SNHLY and CDR2 FYNNEI. The CDR3, as DNA: TGTGCCAGCGTGACAGGGAACACCGGGGAGCTGTTTTTT. Its translation is CASVTGNTGELFF. Full variable domain (missing parts from reference TRBV2 and TRBJ2-2): EPEVTQTPSHQVTQMGQEVILRCVPISNHLYFYWYRQILGQKVEFLVSFYNNEISEKSEIFDDQFSVERPDGSNFTLKIRSTKLEDSAMYFCASVTGNTGELFFGEGSRLTVL.

This clonotype was counted between two and nine times. The chain is built from TRBV6-5 and TRBJ2-1, with TRBD2 identical over 10 bases. V shed 0 bases, J shed 7 bases, and the junction held 3 bases outside the gene matches. The CDR3 loop spans 15 amino acids. The germline V gene has CDR1 MNHEY and CDR2 SVGAGI. The CDR3 coding sequence is TGTGCCAGCAGTTACTCGGCTAGCGGGGGAAATGAGCAGTTCTTC. The encoded protein is CASSYSASGGNEQFF.

This clonotype was recorded at least ten times. The J gene is TRBJ2-7, the V gene TRBV29-1; TRBD2 matches 9 bases. In germline, CDR1 is SQVTM, CDR2 ANQGSEA. The CDR3 length is 13 residues. The ends lost 4 bases at V and 4 bases at J; junction bases unmatched: 5. CDR3 region: CSVAAGGLYEQYF. The CDR3 DNA reads TGCAGCGTTGCCGCGGGAGGGCTTTACGAGCAGTACTTC.

This clonotype was detected many times. V is TRBV12-5 and J is TRBJ1-3, with no clear D. Per germline, CDR1 LGHNT and CDR2 FRNRAP. The CDR3 covers 15 residues. The V end lost 0 bases, the J end lost 0 bases, and 6 bases lay between the germline ends. CDR3 sequence reads: CASGLVPSSGNTIYF. The CDR3 DNA follows: TGTGCTAGTGGTTTGGTTCCCAGCTCTGGAAACACCATATATTTT.

This clonotype was seen a few times. The V call is TRBV4-1, the J call TRBJ2-7; 10 positions match TRBD1. V shed 0 bases and J 1 base; nucleotides not matched to a gene: 6. The germline V gene has CDR1 MGHRA and CDR2 YSYEKL. The CDR3 is 17 residues long. The CDR3 DNA reads as TGCGCCAGCAGCCAAGATTCTGCGGGACAGGGGTCCTACGAGCAGTACTTC. It is translated as CASSQDSAGQGSYEQYF.

In its sample, this clonotype was seen many times. The chain is built from TRBV27 and TRBJ2-1; D remains ambiguous. Looked up from germline, CDR1 is MNHEY and CDR2 is SMNVEV (reference sequence). The CDR3 runs 15 residues. Trimming removed 2 bases from V and 0 bases from J, with 8 bases in between. The CDR3 region is CASSLLDSSYNEQFF. The CDR3 coding sequence is TGTGCCAGCAGTTTACTGGATAGCTCCTACAATGAGCAGTTCTTC.

This CDR3 reads CASSQEGTGEVGEQYF. The DNA for the CDR3 is TGTGCCAGCAGCCAAGAGGGGACAGGGGAGGTTGGCGAGCAGTACTTC. This chain connects TRBV3-1 to TRBJ2-7, with TRBD1 identical over 10 bases. CDR3 length: 16 residues. Trimming removed 0 bases from V and 6 bases from J; junction bases left unmatched: 8. The germline V gene has CDR1 LGHDT and CDR2 YNNKEL (reference sequence).

This clonotype appeared a few times. This chain connects TRBV12-3 or TRBV12-4 to TRBJ2-2; D is ambiguous. The CDR3 spans 12 residues. V shed 7 bases and J shed 4 bases, with 7 bases lying between them. The DNA for the CDR3 is TGTGCCAGCACCTCTAGCACCGGGGAGCTGTTTTTT. This sequence encodes CASTSSTGELFF.

This clonotype appeared a few times. V and J are TRBV4-1 and TRBJ1-1, with D perhaps matching TRBD1 (6 bases). The CDR3 has 15 amino acids. Germline CDR1 is MGHRA and CDR2 is YSYEKL. The V end lost 2 bases, the J end lost 0 bases, and 10 bases lay between the germline ends. The DNA for the CDR3 is TGCGCCAGCAGCCAAACGGACAGACTGAACACTGAAGCTTTCTTT. Its translation: CASSQTDRLNTEAFF.

Many counts were recorded for this clonotype. The gene calls are TRBV29-1 and TRBJ2-7; the D gene is possibly TRBD2 (5 bases). Germline values: CDR1 SQVTM, CDR2 ANQGSEA. The V end lost 1 base, the J end lost 3 bases, and 10 bases lay between the germline ends. The length of the CDR3 is 13 residues. DNA for the CDR3: TGCAGCGTTGAAGGCGGGTCAAACTACGAGCAGTACTTC. Amino acid sequence: CSVEGGSNYEQYF.

This clonotype turned up a few times. This sequence joins TRBV20-1 and TRBJ1-3, with D uncertain. Between the trimmed V and J ends, which lost 2 bases and 0 bases, there was a span of 8 bases. Germline CDR1 DFQATT, CDR2 SNEGSKA (reference sequence). This CDR3 region has 14 residues. CDR3 nucleotide sequence: TGCAGTGCTAGAAGGGCGGACTCTGGAAACACCATATATTTT. Amino acid sequence: CSARRADSGNTIYF.

This clonotype has only a few counts. The chain links TRBV29-1 to TRBJ2-7; 8 nucleotides agree with TRBD1. Looked up from germline, CDR1 is SQVTM and CDR2 is ANQGSEA. The ends lost 6 bases at V and 3 bases at J; junction bases unmatched: 7. The CDR3 has 13 residues. The CDR3 spells CSVGGQVRYEQYF. The CDR3 DNA is TGCAGCGTGGGGGGACAGGTCCGCTACGAGCAGTACTTC.

The sample holds a few counts of this clonotype. The genes are TRBV20-1 and TRBJ2-5; D is possibly TRBD1 (6 bases). The V gene lost 7 bases and the J gene lost 1 base, with 19 bases spanning the gap. In germline, CDR1 is DFQATT, CDR2 SNEGSKA (reference sequence). The CDR3 contains 15 residues. CDR3 DNA sequence: TGCAGTGAGGACGTCGGGCAGGGGCTCCAAGAGACCCAGTACTTC. It encodes CSEDVGQGLQETQYF.

This clonotype has at least ten counts. The chain employs TRBV10-3 and TRBJ2-5; 9 nucleotides align to TRBD1. CDR3 size: 19 residues. The V gene's germline CDR1 is ENHRY and CDR2 SYGVKD. V shed 1 base and J 2 bases; nucleotides not matched to a gene: 14. As DNA, the CDR3 is TGTGCCATCAGTGAGTACGCCCCGGGACAGGGTAGACCTCAAGAGACCCAGTACTTC. This gives the protein CAISEYAPGQGRPQETQYF.

This clonotype was observed many times. The rearrangement uses TRBV12-3 or TRBV12-4 and TRBJ2-7, with 8 bases identical to TRBD2. The CDR3 contains 15 residues. V gave up 5 bases and J gave up 5 bases; unmatched junction bases: 11. The CDR3 DNA is TGTGCCAGCAGTCCGCTGGGCGGGAGGATCGACGAGCAGTACTTC. Translated: CASSPLGGRIDEQYF.

At least ten counts were recorded for this clonotype. The V gene is TRBV7-2, the J gene TRBJ2-3; D remains unclear. V lost 6 bases and J 2 bases, leaving 12 bases between the germline ends. The germline V gene encodes CDR1 SGHTA and CDR2 FQGNSA. CDR3 length: 14 residues. In DNA, the CDR3 is TGTGCCAGCAGTTTCGCTTTAAACACAGATACGCAGTATTTT. Translation: CASSFALNTDTQYF.

The chain uses TRBV12-3 or TRBV12-4 and TRBJ2-2; 10 bases are shared with TRBD1. V was clipped by 6 bases and J by 4 bases; unmatched bases: 11. This CDR3 is built from 17 residues. This CDR3 reads CASRPTGQGISTGELFF. The DNA of the CDR3 is TGTGCCAGCAGACCCACGGGACAGGGGATTAGCACCGGGGAGCTGTTTTTT.

The rearrangement uses TRBV5-1 and TRBJ2-7; TRBD1 is a possible D gene (5 bases). Trimming took 1 base from V and 6 from J, leaving 20 bases between them. The CDR3 totals 16 residues. CDR1 SGHRS and CDR2 YFSETQ come from the germline V gene. The CDR3 DNA is TGCGCCAGCAGCTTGATCCAGGGCCTCCCTGAGGTCGAGCAGTACTTC. This sequence encodes CASSLIQGLPEVEQYF.

This clonotype was detected many times. The J gene is TRBJ2-5, the V gene TRBV12-3 or TRBV12-4; 13 nucleotides match TRBD2. Trimming took 4 bases from V and 2 from J; bases not matched to a gene: 1. This CDR3 spans 15 amino acids. CDR3: CASSWGLAGQETQYF. The CDR3 DNA is TGTGCCAGCAGTTGGGGACTAGCGGGACAAGAGACCCAGTACTTC.

The genes are TRBV2 and TRBJ1-3; no reliable D call. The CDR3 length is 15 residues. V was clipped by 0 bases and J by 0 bases, with 6 bases between them. CDR1 is SNHLY and CDR2 is FYNNEI in the germline V gene. The CDR3, as DNA: TGTGCCAGCAGTGAAGCGGTCCGCTCTGGAAACACCATATATTTT. Protein product: CASSEAVRSGNTIYF.

The gene calls are TRBV28 and TRBJ2-5; weak D call: TRBD1 (6 bases). V lost 2 bases and J lost 2, with 12 bases in between. Looked up from germline, CDR1 is MDHEN and CDR2 is SYDVKM. The CDR3 is made up of 15 amino acids. DNA of the CDR3: TGTGCCAGCAGTTTACCTCCGGGACAACAAGAGACCCAGTACTTC. Translation: CASSLPPGQQETQYF. The entire variable domain, with the rest obtained from reference TRBV28 and TRBJ2-5, is as follows: DVKVTQSSRYLVKRTGEKVFLECVQDMDHENMFWYRQDPGLGLRLIYFSYDVKMKEKGDIPEGYSVSREKKERFSLILESASTNQTSMYLCASSLPPGQQETQYFGPGTRLLVL.

This clonotype was seen more than once but under ten times. The chain joins TRBV20-1 to TRBJ2-1; D call uncertain. Trimming took off 1 base at V and 0 bases at J, with 13 bases between the two ends. The CDR3 sequence is 16 residues long. The germline gives CDR1 DFQATT, CDR2 SNEGSKA (reference sequence). The CDR3, as DNA: TGCAGTGCTAGAGGAGGCACTCTGAGCTCCTACAATGAGCAGTTCTTC. Residues: CSARGGTLSSYNEQFF.

Many counts were recorded for this clonotype. The chain combines TRBV4-3 with TRBJ2-7, with D possibly matching TRBD1 (6 bases). The CDR3 consists of 15 residues. Deletions cut 4 bases from V and 2 bases from J, with 15 bases between. Germline CDR1 is LGHNA and CDR2 is YSLEER. Written as DNA, the CDR3 is TGCGCCAGCAGCCCTTCCCGGACAGCAACCTACGAGCAGTACTTC. Translating it yields CASSPSRTATYEQYF.

This clonotype showed up just a few times. The V gene is TRBV20-1, the J gene TRBJ2-1; 10 nucleotides match TRBD2. The germline CDR1 and CDR2 sequences are DFQATT and SNEGSKA (reference sequence). Germline trimming cut 1 base from V and 8 bases from J; bases unmatched to any gene: 5. CDR3 size: 14 residues. The CDR3 DNA reads as TGCAGTGCTAGAGGGCGACTAGCGGGCCATGAGCAGTTCTTC. Translated: CSARGRLAGHEQFF.

This clonotype was counted many times. Sequence at one end of the junction differs from germline and may be a read error. This rearrangement joins TRBV3-1 to TRBJ2-7; no firm D call. This CDR3 contains 15 residues. Germline CDR1 is LGHDT and CDR2 is YNNKEL (reference sequence). CDR3 DNA sequence: TGTGCCAGCAGTCAAGCAGGCCTCGCGCCCTACGAGCAGTACTTC. Protein: CASSQAGLAPYEQYF.

Many counts were recorded for this clonotype. DNA for the CDR3: TGCAGCGTTGAAGAGGTTCTGGGGAGGAAGACCCAGTACTTC. Its translation is CSVEEVLGRKTQYF. The chain employs TRBV29-1 and TRBJ2-5, with a weak D call TRBD2 (6 bases). CDR3 length: 14 amino acids. CDR1 SQVTM and CDR2 ANQGSEA come from the germline V gene. V dropped 0 bases and J dropped 6 bases, with 14 bases sitting between them.

CDR3: CASSKGRETQYF. In nucleotides, the CDR3 is TGTGCCAGCAGCAAGGGACGGGAGACCCAGTACTTC. The chain has TRBV9 and TRBJ2-5, with D perhaps given as TRBD1 or TRBD2 (5 bases each). The V and J ends lost 4 bases and 5 bases respectively, with 9 bases between them. Germline V lookup: CDR1 SGDLS, CDR2 YYNGEE. The CDR3 runs 12 residues.

With respect to this clonotype: An end of the junction does not agree with germline; a read error may underlie this. This chain joins TRBV7-3 and TRBJ2-2; possibly TRBD2 for D (5 bases). Germline-derived CDR1 and CDR2 are SGHTA and FQGTGA. The CDR3 covers 15 residues. The CDR3 region has the DNA TGTGCCAGCAGGGCGACTGGGGTTGGCACCGGGGAGCTGATTTTT. Its protein is CASRATGVGTGELIF.